This is a list of T cell receptor beta chains from one sample in a study of blood T cell repertoires in COVID-19. TCRdb keeps only in-frame clones here, not all; method: immunoSEQ multiplex PCR. The sample lists 75,000 to 100,000 clones, 81% occurring once. Sequenced: peripheral blood. The receptors here all came from a man in his fifties or sixties with acute or convalescent COVID-19. Both conserved end residues are part of each CDR3. A D gene is named only where the DNA matches it firmly. Clone size is given for some rows only: seen once, a few or many times, or a class if the clone is expanded.

CDR3nt: TGTGCCAGCAGTTACTTTACCCTAGGTGGCGAGACCCAGTACTTC; CDR3aa: CASSYFTLGGETQYF; abundance: few; d_gene: -; len: 15; v_gene: TRBV6-6; j_gene: TRBJ2-5
CDR3nt: TGTGCCAGCAGTGAATCTCAGGGGGCGGGTGGAGATACGCAGTATTTT; CDR3aa: CASSESQGAGGDTQYF; abundance: -; d_gene: TRBD1; len: 16; v_gene: TRBV25-1; j_gene: TRBJ2-3
CDR3nt: TGTGCTAGTTCTCTAGAGTATGGCTACACCTTC; CDR3aa: CASSLEYGYTF; abundance: -; d_gene: -; len: 11; v_gene: TRBV12-5; j_gene: TRBJ1-2
CDR3nt: TGCGCCAGCAGTGAAGGGTTAGCGGGAGGCTACGAGCAGTACTTC; CDR3aa: CASSEGLAGGYEQYF; abundance: few; d_gene: TRBD2; len: 15; v_gene: TRBV10-1; j_gene: TRBJ2-7
CDR3nt: TGTGCCAGTGGGGACAGGGGGTTTGGTAATTCACCCCTCCACTTT; CDR3aa: CASGDRGFGNSPLHF; abundance: -; d_gene: TRBD1; len: 15; v_gene: TRBV19; j_gene: TRBJ1-6
CDR3nt: TGTGCCAGCAGCTCGGGTGCTGTTAATGAGCAGTTCTTC; CDR3aa: CASSSGAVNEQFF; abundance: -; d_gene: -; len: 13; v_gene: TRBV6-2/TRBV6-3; j_gene: TRBJ2-1
CDR3nt: TGTGCCAGCAGTGACAGACTAGCGGGCCAGGTGGGGACCCAGTACTTC; CDR3aa: CASSDRLAGQVGTQYF; abundance: -; d_gene: TRBD2; len: 16; v_gene: TRBV25-1; j_gene: TRBJ2-5
CDR3nt: TGTGCCAGCAGCTTAGCGGGGGGTGGGGATACGCAGTATTTT; CDR3aa: CASSLAGGGDTQYF; abundance: few; d_gene: -; len: 14; v_gene: TRBV7-2; j_gene: TRBJ2-3
CDR3nt: TGTGCCAGCAGCTCAGGGATCGGGGAGACCCAGTACTTC; CDR3aa: CASSSGIGETQYF; abundance: -; d_gene: -; len: 13; v_gene: TRBV7-9; j_gene: TRBJ2-5
CDR3nt: TGTGCCAGCAGCCCCAGACGGGTTGCTGACAATGAGCAGTTCTTC; CDR3aa: CASSPRRVADNEQFF; abundance: -; d_gene: -; len: 15; v_gene: TRBV9; j_gene: TRBJ2-1
CDR3nt: TGTGCCAGCAGAGAGAGACAGCTCATGAACACTGAAGCTTTCTTT; CDR3aa: CASRERQLMNTEAFF; abundance: -; d_gene: -; len: 15; v_gene: TRBV6-5; j_gene: TRBJ1-1
CDR3nt: TGTGCCAGCAGTCCCGGGGGGCGCAACTATGGCTACACCTTC; CDR3aa: CASSPGGRNYGYTF; abundance: -; d_gene: -; len: 14; v_gene: TRBV27; j_gene: TRBJ1-2
CDR3nt: TGTGCCAGCAGCTTACGGGCAGGGGAAAGCTACACCTTC; CDR3aa: CASSLRAGESYTF; abundance: many; d_gene: -; len: 13; v_gene: TRBV7-9; j_gene: TRBJ1-2
CDR3nt: TGTGCCAGCTCACCGGGGGGGAGCTATGGCTACACCTTC; CDR3aa: CASSPGGSYGYTF; abundance: -; d_gene: -; len: 13; v_gene: TRBV18; j_gene: TRBJ1-2
CDR3nt: TGTGCCAGCAGCAAAGTCACTAGCGGGAGGGCCGGCACAGATACGCAGTATTTT; CDR3aa: CASSKVTSGRAGTDTQYF; abundance: -; d_gene: -; len: 18; v_gene: TRBV21-1; j_gene: TRBJ2-3
CDR3nt: TGTGCCATCAGTGGGCTAGCGGGAGGAAGCGAGCAGTACTTC; CDR3aa: CAISGLAGGSEQYF; abundance: -; d_gene: TRBD2; len: 14; v_gene: TRBV10-3; j_gene: TRBJ2-7
CDR3nt: TGCAGCGTTGCCCCCGGGACAGGGCAGCCCCAGCATTTT; CDR3aa: CSVAPGTGQPQHF; abundance: -; d_gene: TRBD1; len: 13; v_gene: TRBV29-1; j_gene: TRBJ1-5
CDR3nt: TGTGCCAGCAGTTACTCGATTTCCAGAAGCACAGATACGCAGTATTTT; CDR3aa: CASSYSISRSTDTQYF; abundance: -; d_gene: -; len: 16; v_gene: TRBV6-2/TRBV6-3; j_gene: TRBJ2-3
CDR3nt: TGCGCCAGCAGCTGGCGGGACGGATCGACAACTAATGAAAAACTGTTTTTT; CDR3aa: CASSWRDGSTTNEKLFF; abundance: -; d_gene: -; len: 17; v_gene: TRBV10-2; j_gene: TRBJ1-4
CDR3nt: TGTGCCAGCAGCCAAGATCTTTTATCCCCTAATGAAAAACTGTTTTTT; CDR3aa: CASSQDLLSPNEKLFF; abundance: -; d_gene: -; len: 16; v_gene: TRBV4-2; j_gene: TRBJ1-4
CDR3nt: TGTGCCAGCAGCTTTATCCGGGACAGCCTCTACACCGGGGAGCTGTTTTTT; CDR3aa: CASSFIRDSLYTGELFF; abundance: -; d_gene: TRBD1; len: 17; v_gene: TRBV7-2; j_gene: TRBJ2-2
CDR3nt: TGCGCCAGCAGGAATCAGGGGGCTGGTGAAAAACTGTTTTTT; CDR3aa: CASRNQGAGEKLFF; abundance: -; d_gene: TRBD1; len: 14; v_gene: TRBV5-1; j_gene: TRBJ1-4
CDR3nt: TGTGCCAGCAGCCAAGTAGCGGGAGGTGCCTACGAGCAGTACTTC; CDR3aa: CASSQVAGGAYEQYF; abundance: -; d_gene: TRBD2; len: 15; v_gene: TRBV16; j_gene: TRBJ2-7
CDR3nt: TGTGCCAGCTCACCCGGGGACAGGGGCAATGAGCAGTTCTTC; CDR3aa: CASSPGDRGNEQFF; abundance: -; d_gene: TRBD1; len: 14; v_gene: TRBV18; j_gene: TRBJ2-1
CDR3nt: TGTGCCAGCAGTTGGCAGGGGCTGGGGACTGAAGCTTTCTTT; CDR3aa: CASSWQGLGTEAFF; abundance: -; d_gene: -; len: 14; v_gene: TRBV6-5; j_gene: TRBJ1-1
CDR3nt: TGTGCCAGCTCCCTGACAGGGGTAGCGAACACCGGGGAGCTGTTTTTT; CDR3aa: CASSLTGVANTGELFF; abundance: once; d_gene: TRBD1; len: 16; v_gene: TRBV18; j_gene: TRBJ2-2
CDR3nt: TGTGCCAGCAGTGAACTCACAGGGAATAGGGAGACCCAGTACTTC; CDR3aa: CASSELTGNRETQYF; abundance: -; d_gene: -; len: 15; v_gene: TRBV2; j_gene: TRBJ2-5
CDR3nt: TGTGCCAGTAGATCGGAGGTGACGGGAGTATTCAATGAGCAGTTCTTC; CDR3aa: CASRSEVTGVFNEQFF; abundance: -; d_gene: -; len: 16; v_gene: TRBV19; j_gene: TRBJ2-1